The 7 T cell receptor beta chains below all came from one sample that was sequenced in a study of cytomegalovirus exposure and HLA in healthy donors. Primers: 60 Vbeta forward and 13 Jbeta reverse. Clones were sequenced by immunoSEQ multiplex PCR, and TCRdb holds only the in-frame ones, with some missing. This sample carries over 120,000 clones, 75% to 90% of them seen once, and the ten largest clones take 2.9%. The sample was PBMCs. The receptors come from a woman in her thirties in good health and CMV-seronegative.

This clone was seen a few times. The chain is built from TRBV27 and TRBJ1-1; 9 bases line up with TRBD1. The length of the CDR3 is 15 residues. Germline V CDR1 and CDR2: MNHEY, SMNVEV (reference sequence). J gave up 1 base and V 5 bases, and 5 bases lay outside the gene matches. CDR3 protein: CASSTHRGRNTEAFF. CDR3 in DNA: TGTGCCAGCAGTACCCACAGGGGGCGGAACACTGAAGCTTTCTTT.

The V gene is TRBV7-2, the J gene TRBJ1-1; unclear D gene. CDR1 and CDR2 from the germline V gene are SGHTA and FQGNSA. V lost 5 bases and J 4 bases, leaving 8 bases between the germline ends. There are 12 residues in the CDR3. The CDR3: CASSLQSTEAFF. DNA for the CDR3: TGTGCCAGCAGCCTACAGAGCACTGAAGCTTTCTTT.

This clone came up once. One junction end does not reproduce the germline sequence, and a read error may be involved. The chain links TRBV18 to TRBJ2-7; D possibly corresponds to TRBD2 (6 bases). The germline V gene has CDR1 KGHSH and CDR2 LQKENI. This CDR3 contains 13 residues. CDR3 in DNA: TGTGCCAGCTCACCGCGGGACTCCGACGAGCAGTACTTC. It yields the protein CASSPRDSDEQYF.

This chain links TRBV9 with TRBJ2-6; TRBD1 might be the D (5 bases). Germline V gene sequence: CDR1 SGDLS, CDR2 YYNGEE. V was shortened by 3 bases and J by 0 bases, with 7 bases between the two germline ends. The CDR3 is 15 residues long. In nucleotides, the CDR3 is TGTGCCAGCAGCGAAACAGGCTCTGGGGCCAACGTCCTGACTTTC. It is translated as CASSETGSGANVLTF. Together with reference TRBV9 and TRBJ2-6, the CDR3 gives the full variable domain: DSGVTQTPKHLITATGQRVTLRCSPRSGDLSVYWYQQSLDQGLQFLIQYYNGEERAKGNILERFSAQQFPDLHSELNLSSLELGDSALYFCASSETGSGANVLTFGAGSRLTVL.

The chain joins TRBV10-3 to TRBJ2-1, with 9 nucleotides matching TRBD1. The trim removed 10 bases at V and 5 bases at J, leaving 9 bases unmatched. The CDR3 has 14 residues. CDR1 is ENHRY and CDR2 is SYGVKD in the germline V gene. The CDR3 loop is CATDGTGTNNEQFF. The CDR3 DNA is TGTGCCACCGACGGGACAGGGACTAACAATGAGCAGTTCTTC.

The chain carries TRBV6-1 and TRBJ1-2; perhaps TRBD1 as D (6 bases). Germline V lookup: CDR1 MNHNS, CDR2 SASEGT. CDR3 length equals 15 residues. The V end lost 6 bases, the J end lost 6 bases, and 20 bases lay between the germline ends. The CDR3 sequence: CASSQRTAGRNGYTF. CDR3 DNA: TGTGCCAGCAGCCAGAGGACAGCAGGGCGGAATGGCTACACCTTC.

This clone was recorded a few times. The V call is TRBV5-5, the J call TRBJ2-1, with 7 positions matching TRBD1. With 4 bases clipped from V and 7 bases from J, the junction kept 11 bases outside the gene matches. This CDR3 has 15 residues. Germline CDR1 SGHKS, CDR2 YYEKEE (reference sequence). CDR3 amino acids: CASSTGATGRNEQFF. In DNA form, the CDR3 reads TGTGCCAGCAGCACAGGGGCGACGGGGCGGAATGAGCAGTTCTTC.